Below, 10 T cell receptor beta chains from the same sample are listed, as sequenced in a study of T cell responses to AZD1222 COVID-19 vaccine. Assay used: immunoSEQ multiplex PCR; TCRdb lists only in-frame clones, some missing. The table includes approximately 150,000 clones, 91% detected once. This sample comprised peripheral blood, obtained 28 days after the second dose of the MenACWY control vaccine. All receptors derive from an adult who received the MenACWY meningococcal vaccine as a control.

The chain carries TRBV5-1 and TRBJ1-2; 8 nucleotides agree with TRBD1. CDR1 is SGHRS, CDR2 YFSETQ, per germline. The CDR3 sequence is 17 residues long. The V and J ends lost 0 bases and 2 bases, in that order; junction bases with no gene match: 9. CDR3 in DNA: TGCGCCAGCAGCTTGGTCCTGGGACAGGAAAAGAACTATGGCTACACCTTC. It specifies CASSLVLGQEKNYGYTF.

The genes are TRBV5-1 and TRBJ2-3, with 8 nucleotides matching TRBD2. Germline V gives CDR1 SGHRS, CDR2 YFSETQ. The CDR3 spans 17 residues. With 4 bases clipped from V and 2 bases from J, the junction kept 12 bases outside the gene matches. The CDR3 reads CASSAKPGLDFTDTQYF. Written as DNA, the CDR3 is TGCGCCAGCAGCGCCAAGCCGGGACTAGATTTCACAGATACGCAGTATTTT.

J is TRBJ2-1 and V is TRBV30, with unresolved D. Germline V gives CDR1 GTSNPN, CDR2 SVGIG (reference sequence). Trimming left V 1 base short and J 8 bases short, with 9 bases between. This CDR3 is 12 amino acids long. The CDR3 sequence: CAWSATSHEQFF. In nucleotides, the CDR3 is TGTGCCTGGAGTGCAACATCGCATGAGCAGTTCTTC.

This clone was seen a few times. J is TRBJ1-1 and V is TRBV10-2; no definite D call. This CDR3 comprises 11 residues. CDR1 WSHSY and CDR2 SAAADI come from the germline V gene. The V gene lost 8 bases and the J gene lost 2 bases, with 6 bases spanning the gap. DNA for the CDR3: TGCGCCAGCGTCATAAACACTGAAGCTTTCTTT. Translated: CASVINTEAFF.

In DNA form, the CDR3 reads TGCGCCAGCAGCCAAGATTCAGGGTACGGAAACACCATATATTTT. Protein: CASSQDSGYGNTIYF. This chain joins TRBV4-3 and TRBJ1-3; a possible D gene is TRBD1 (5 bases). V shed 0 bases and J shed 4 bases, with 10 bases lying between them. The length of the CDR3 is 15 residues. The V gene's germline CDR1 is LGHNA and CDR2 YSLEER.

The chain carries TRBV27 and TRBJ1-5; 7 nucleotides match TRBD1. Looked up from germline, CDR1 is MNHEY and CDR2 is SMNVEV (reference sequence). The CDR3 consists of 15 residues. The V and J ends lost 6 bases and 7 bases, in that order; junction bases with no gene match: 12. The CDR3 coding sequence is TGTGCCAGCAGCAGGCGGACAGGACTAGGGCAGCCCCAGCATTTT. Residues: CASSRRTGLGQPQHF.

With respect to this clone: Additional DNA sequences in this sample encode the identical CDR3. This chain joins TRBV7-9 and TRBJ1-5, with D tentatively TRBD1 (5 bases). The germline V gene encodes CDR1 SEHNR and CDR2 FQNEAQ (reference sequence). With 1 base removed from V and 2 bases from J, the gap between germline ends came to 9 bases. The length of the CDR3 is 15 residues. CDR3 region: CASSLDGGGNQPQHF. In DNA form, the CDR3 reads TGTGCCAGCAGCTTAGATGGGGGTGGCAATCAGCCCCAGCATTTT.

This rearrangement joins TRBV5-1 to TRBJ1-2, with unresolved D. V lost 6 bases and J 3 bases, leaving 9 bases between the germline ends. The V gene's germline CDR1 is SGHRS and CDR2 YFSETQ. The CDR3 loop spans 12 amino acids. The DNA of the CDR3 is TGCGCCAGCACCAACGCCCACTATGGCTACACCTTC. The encoded protein is CASTNAHYGYTF.

This sequence joins TRBV5-4 and TRBJ2-1; TRBD1 matches 7 bases. Germline-derived CDR1 and CDR2 are SGHNT and YYREEE (reference sequence). V lost 4 bases to trimming and J lost 9 bases; unmatched junction nucleotides: 16. The CDR3 contains 16 residues. The CDR3 nucleotides are TGTGCCAGCAGCACCTTTCGGACAGGAGATGCAGGTGAGCAGTTCTTC. It translates to CASSTFRTGDAGEQFF.

The chain links TRBV28 to TRBJ2-1; TRBD1 agrees at 11 bases. This CDR3 contains 16 residues. With 7 bases clipped from V and 8 bases from J, the junction kept 13 bases outside the gene matches. The germline V gene encodes CDR1 MDHEN and CDR2 SYDVKM. CDR3: CASTSVRTGGADEQFF. The DNA for the CDR3 is TGTGCCAGCACGTCTGTCCGGACAGGGGGCGCCGATGAGCAGTTCTTC.